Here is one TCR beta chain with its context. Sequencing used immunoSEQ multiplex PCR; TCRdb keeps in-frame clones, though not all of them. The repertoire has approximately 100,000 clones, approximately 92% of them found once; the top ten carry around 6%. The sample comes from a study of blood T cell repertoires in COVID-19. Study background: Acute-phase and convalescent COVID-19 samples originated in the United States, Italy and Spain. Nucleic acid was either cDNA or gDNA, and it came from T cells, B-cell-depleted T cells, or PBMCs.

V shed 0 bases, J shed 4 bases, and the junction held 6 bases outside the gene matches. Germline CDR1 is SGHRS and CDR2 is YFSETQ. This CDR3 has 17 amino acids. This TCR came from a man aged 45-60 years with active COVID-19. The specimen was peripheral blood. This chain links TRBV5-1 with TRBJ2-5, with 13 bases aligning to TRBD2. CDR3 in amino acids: CASSLGTSGRSVETQYF. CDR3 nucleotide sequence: TGCGCCAGCAGCTTGGGGACTAGCGGGAGATCGGTAGAGACCCAGTACTTC.